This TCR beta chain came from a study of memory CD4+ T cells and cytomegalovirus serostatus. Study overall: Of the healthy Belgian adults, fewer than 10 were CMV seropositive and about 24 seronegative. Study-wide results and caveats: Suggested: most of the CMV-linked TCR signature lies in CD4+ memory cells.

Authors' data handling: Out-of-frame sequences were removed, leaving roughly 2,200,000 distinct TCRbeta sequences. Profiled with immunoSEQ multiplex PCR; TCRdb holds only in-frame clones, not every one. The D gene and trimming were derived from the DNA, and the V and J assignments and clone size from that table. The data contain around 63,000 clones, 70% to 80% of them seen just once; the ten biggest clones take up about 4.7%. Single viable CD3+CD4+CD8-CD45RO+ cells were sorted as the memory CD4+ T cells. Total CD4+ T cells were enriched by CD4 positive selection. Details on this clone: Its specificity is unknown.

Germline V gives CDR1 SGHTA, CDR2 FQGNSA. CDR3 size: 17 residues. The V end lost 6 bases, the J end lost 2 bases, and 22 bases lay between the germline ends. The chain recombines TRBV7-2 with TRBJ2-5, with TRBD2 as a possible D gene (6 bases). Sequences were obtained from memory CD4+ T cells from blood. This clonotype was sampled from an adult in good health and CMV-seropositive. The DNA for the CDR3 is TGTGCCAGCAGATCCCGTTCCGTGAGACTAGAACAAGAGACCCAGTACTTC. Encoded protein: CASRSRSVRLEQETQYF.